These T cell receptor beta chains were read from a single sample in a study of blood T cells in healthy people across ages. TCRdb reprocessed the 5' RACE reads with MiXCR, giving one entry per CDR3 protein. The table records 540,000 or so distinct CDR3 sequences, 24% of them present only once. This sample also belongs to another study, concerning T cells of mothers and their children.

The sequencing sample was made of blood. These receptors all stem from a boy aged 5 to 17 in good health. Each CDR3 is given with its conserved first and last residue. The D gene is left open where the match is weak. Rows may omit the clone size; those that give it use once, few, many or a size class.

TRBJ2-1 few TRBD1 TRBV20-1 TGCAGTGCTAGGGCGACAGGGGGTCGTCTCTCCTACAATGAGCAGTTCTTC CSARATGGRLSYNEQFF
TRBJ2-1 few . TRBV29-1 TGCAGCGTCCCAGATGGGTTGGTGTTCTACAATGAGCAGTTCTTC CSVPDGLVFYNEQFF
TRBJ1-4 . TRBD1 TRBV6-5 TGTGCCAGCAGTTATGACAGGGGGCAAGAAAAACTGTTTTTT CASSYDRGQEKLFF
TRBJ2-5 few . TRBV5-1 TGCGCCAGCAGCCGGTTACCGGGACAAGAGACCCAGTACTTC CASSRLPGQETQYF
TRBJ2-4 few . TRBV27 TGTGCCAGCAGTTTTCGGGGAGGCCCACTAGCCAAAAACATTCAGTACTTC CASSFRGGPLAKNIQYF
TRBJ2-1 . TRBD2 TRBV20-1 TGCAGTGCTAGGGGTAGCGGGGTATGGGGATGGAATGAGCAGTTCTTC CSARGSGVWGWNEQFF
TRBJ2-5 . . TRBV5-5 TGTGCCAGCAGCGCGAGGACTATTCAAGAGACCCAGTACTTC CASSARTIQETQYF
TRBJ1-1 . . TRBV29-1 TGCAGCGTTGAGACCGGGACCCCGGGAGCTTTCTTT CSVETGTPGAFF
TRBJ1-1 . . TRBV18 TGTGCCAGCTCACCACAAAAAGGGAACACTGAAGCTTTCTTT CASSPQKGNTEAFF
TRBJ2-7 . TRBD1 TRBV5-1 TGCGCCAGCAGCTTCACCGGGACAGGGGGCGCGGGCTCCTACGAGCAGTACTTC CASSFTGTGGAGSYEQYF
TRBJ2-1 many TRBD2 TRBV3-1 TGTGCCAGCAGCCAACGGACTAGCGGGAGTTTACATGAGCAGTTCTTC CASSQRTSGSLHEQFF
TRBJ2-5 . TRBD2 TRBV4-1 TGCGCCAGCAGCCATTTGACTAGCGGGAGGCGGGGGCAAGAGACCCAGTACTTC CASSHLTSGRRGQETQYF
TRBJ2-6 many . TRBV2 TGTGCCAGCAGTTTTAACTCTGGGGCCAACGTCCTGACTTTC CASSFNSGANVLTF
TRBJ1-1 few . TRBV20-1 TGCAGTGTTAGTCTCGACGGGGACACTGAAGCTTTCTTT CSVSLDGDTEAFF
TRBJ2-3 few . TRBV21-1 TGTGCCAGCAGCAAAATTTGGAGGTTCTCACAGTATTTT CASSKIWRFSQYF
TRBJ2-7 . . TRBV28 TGTGCCAGCCGCTCGTCGGGGCGGGACGGCGAGCAGTACTTC CASRSSGRDGEQYF
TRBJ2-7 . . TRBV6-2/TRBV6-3 TGTGCCAGCAGTGCAAGGGGACACGAGCAGTACTTC CASSARGHEQYF
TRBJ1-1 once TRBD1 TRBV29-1 TGCAGCGTCATCAGGACAGGGAGGATCACTGAAGCTTTCTTT CSVIRTGRITEAFF
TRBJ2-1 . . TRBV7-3 TGTGCCAGCAGCTTACAGGGAGGCTCCTACAATGAGCAGTTCTTC CASSLQGGSYNEQFF
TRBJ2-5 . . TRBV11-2 TGTGCCAGCAGCTCCACACTAAATGTTATAGGGGCGGGAGAGACCCAGTACTTC CASSSTLNVIGAGETQYF
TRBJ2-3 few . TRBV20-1 TGCAGTGCTTTGACAGGCACAGATACGCAGTATTTT CSALTGTDTQYF
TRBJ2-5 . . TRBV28 TGTGCCAGCAGTATCCCCGGACAGCAAGAGACCCAGTACTTC CASSIPGQQETQYF